Listed below are T cell receptor beta chains from one sample, sequenced in a study of blood T cell repertoires in COVID-19. The protocol was immunoSEQ multiplex PCR, while the TCRdb copy is restricted to in-frame clones and leaves out a portion. The sample consists of some 190,000 clones, around three quarters of them appearing once. Sequencing used PBMCs or T cells enriched from blood (not recorded which). The receptor source for this set is a woman in her forties or fifties with acute COVID-19. The CDR3 runs from the conserved cysteine through the conserved F or W.

J,V,CDR3
TRBJ1-1,TRBV11-2,CASSLDLRSSTEAFF
TRBJ2-1,TRBV9,CASSVGTSGSYNEQFF
TRBJ1-1,TRBV2,CASSLMTGNTEAFF
TRBJ2-3,TRBV5-1,CASSFSPDTQYF
TRBJ1-2,TRBV3-1/TRBV3-2,CASSQSGLGYTF
TRBJ1-1,TRBV28,CASSLVRQRLPGAFF
TRBJ2-3,TRBV4-1,CASSQDAGGGTDTQYF
TRBJ1-5,TRBV19,CASTLTGMAQPQHF
TRBJ2-3,TRBV5-1,CASRISGGEADTQYF
TRBJ1-1,TRBV11-1,CASSFGRNTEAFF
TRBJ1-5,TRBV7-9,CASSLGGTGIFSNQPQHF
TRBJ1-1,TRBV2,CASSAIKGGAFF
TRBJ2-3,TRBV29-1,CSVEGQNLGDTQYF
TRBJ2-6,TRBV5-6,CASSLFAGGGSGANVLTF
TRBJ1-5,TRBV6-5,CASSYDRGLNQPQHF
TRBJ1-4,TRBV7-9,CASSIANEKLFF
TRBJ1-1,TRBV20-1,CSAPGGLGAFF
TRBJ2-1,TRBV9,CATGPGEQFF
TRBJ2-3,TRBV4-1,CASSQVLGDRLEADTQYF
TRBJ1-5,TRBV29-1,CSVEGTGGNQPQHF
TRBJ1-3,TRBV3-1/TRBV3-2,CASSQPEDSGNTIYF
TRBJ1-6,TRBV6-5,CASKSADNYSPLHF
TRBJ2-2,TRBV28,CASSLFRAGPGELFF
TRBJ2-1,TRBV3-1/TRBV3-2,CASSHQDRGPGLGPLYNEQFF
TRBJ1-1,TRBV7-2,CASGRTLNTEAFF
TRBJ2-1,TRBV5-6,CASSLASGPSGEQFF
TRBJ1-6,TRBV9,CASSEGVISSLHF
TRBJ1-4,TRBV28,CASSSRERNEKLFF
TRBJ1-1,TRBV10-3,CAIRRGQGNTEAFF
TRBJ1-2,TRBV7-2,CASSLTGYGYTF
TRBJ2-3,TRBV7-9,CASSLVTAGGPDTQYF
TRBJ1-1,TRBV6-4,CASSSLGTGGTEAFF
TRBJ1-6,TRBV7-9,CASSHRDRAYNSPLHF
TRBJ1-1,TRBV28,CASRDSNRGEAFF
TRBJ2-5,TRBV5-6,CASSLQETQYF
TRBJ1-2,TRBV19,CASSIGGIGYTF
TRBJ1-2,TRBV4-1,CASSQRQGRDYGYTF
TRBJ1-1,TRBV24-1,CATSGASGQDTEAFF
TRBJ1-1,TRBV28,CASSLSSGHVTEAFF
TRBJ1-6,TRBV28,CASKVSWGAYNSPLHF
TRBJ2-3,TRBV2,CASSDWASGARDTQYF
TRBJ1-4,TRBV6-1,CASSDGQGRKLFF
TRBJ1-2,TRBV10-2,CASRGQGYGYTF
TRBJ1-2,TRBV5-1,CASSPTGDYGYTF
TRBJ1-2,TRBV19,CASSTETVRVNGYTF
TRBJ1-4,TRBV7-9,CASSDTGTGGEKLFF
TRBJ1-6,TRBV28,CASSLWVTGGKSYSPLHF
TRBJ1-2,TRBV3-1/TRBV3-2,CASSPLSPGSDGYTF
TRBJ1-4,TRBV29-1,CSVEARSRKLFF
TRBJ1-4,TRBV28,CASRPNREWEKLFF
TRBJ1-5,TRBV4-1,CASSIWGEQPQHF
TRBJ2-6,TRBV5-4,CASSLSGSGANVLTF
TRBJ1-5,TRBV30,CAWSITGGIRNQPQHF
TRBJ1-1,TRBV13,CASSTGTGKAAFF
TRBJ2-5,TRBV5-4,CASSLIKGGEETQYF